The TCR beta chain under discussion was sequenced for a study of shared T cell receptors in the human thymus. Germline assignment: CDR1 MNHEY and CDR2 SMNVEV (reference sequence). The CDR3 contains 15 residues. V shed 4 bases and J 2 bases; nucleotides not matched to a gene: 7. TCRdb's table, derived via immunoSEQ multiplex PCR, lists solely in-frame clones and lacks some. The repertoire includes hundreds of thousands of clones, around 87% of them detected once, and approximately 0.01% sits in the top ten. This sample also appeared in a second study, on human thymus T cells. As that report states: Related work found strong thymic repertoire overlap between unrelated individuals.

The TCR comes from a boy under two years old with a congenital heart defect. The genes are TRBV27 and TRBJ2-7, with 8 bases matching TRBD1. The sample comprised thymocytes. The CDR3 DNA is TGTGCCAGCAGTTCCGAGCCGGGACAGGCCTACGAGCAGTACTTC. This translates into CASSSEPGQAYEQYF.